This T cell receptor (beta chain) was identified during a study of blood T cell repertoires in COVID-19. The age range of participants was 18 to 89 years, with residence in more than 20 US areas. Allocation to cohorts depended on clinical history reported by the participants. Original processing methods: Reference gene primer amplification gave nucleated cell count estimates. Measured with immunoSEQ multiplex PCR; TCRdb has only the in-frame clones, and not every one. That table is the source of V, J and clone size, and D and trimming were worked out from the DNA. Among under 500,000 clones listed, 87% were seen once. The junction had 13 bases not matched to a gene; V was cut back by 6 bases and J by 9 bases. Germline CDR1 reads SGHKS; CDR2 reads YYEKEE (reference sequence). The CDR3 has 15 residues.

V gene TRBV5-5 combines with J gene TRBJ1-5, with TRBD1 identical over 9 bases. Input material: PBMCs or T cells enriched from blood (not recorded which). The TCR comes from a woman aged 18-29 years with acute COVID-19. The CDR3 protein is CASTSGQGGGMPQHF. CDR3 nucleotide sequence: TGTGCCAGCACCTCGGGACAGGGAGGAGGGATGCCCCAGCATTTT.